The 19 T cell receptor beta chains in this list originate from one sample, sequenced in a study of T cell responses to AZD1222 COVID-19 vaccine. Assay: immunoSEQ multiplex PCR; the TCRdb copy retains only in-frame clones and omits some. The profile shows some 120,000 clones, 70% to 85% of them singletons. This specimen was peripheral blood, taken 28 days after the second AZD1222 dose. The receptor source for this set is an adult who received the AZD1222 COVID-19 vaccine.

This chain links TRBV5-6 with TRBJ1-2, with TRBD1 matching 7 bases. V lost 3 bases to trimming and J lost 3 bases; unmatched junction nucleotides: 8. The germline CDR1 and CDR2 sequences are SGHDT and YYEEEE. This CDR3 has 15 amino acids. The CDR3 loop reads CASSSTDREDYGYTF. CDR3 DNA: TGTGCCAGCAGCTCAACTGACAGGGAGGACTATGGCTACACCTTC.

The chain links TRBV19 to TRBJ1-6, with D possibly TRBD1 on 5 matching bases. The V gene's germline CDR1 is LNHDA and CDR2 SQIVND (reference sequence). Deletions cut 6 bases from V and 5 bases from J, with 11 bases between. The CDR3 is 14 residues long. CDR3 region: CASRDSGNNSPLHF. In DNA, the CDR3 is TGTGCCAGTAGAGACAGTGGGAATAATTCACCCCTCCACTTT.

This clone was counted only a few times. The V and J genes are TRBV27 and TRBJ1-1; D may be TRBD1 (6 bases). The germline CDR1 and CDR2 sequences are MNHEY and SMNVEV (reference sequence). This CDR3 region has 16 residues. The germline V and J ends were trimmed by 5 bases and 3 bases, with 19 bases remaining between them. In DNA, the CDR3 is TGTGCCAGCAGTCCGAGGGGGGGGGACGGATACACTGAAGCTTTCTTT. Translation gives CASSPRGGDGYTEAFF.

The chain combines TRBV7-2 with TRBJ1-3, with 11 bases identical to TRBD1. The length of the CDR3 is 18 residues. The V segment lost 5 bases and the J segment 2 bases; nucleotides outside the gene matches: 11. The V gene's germline CDR1 is SGHTA and CDR2 FQGNSA. The DNA for the CDR3 is TGTGCCAGCAGCAACCGACCCGGACAGGGGGCAACTGGAAACACCATATATTTT. As protein: CASSNRPGQGATGNTIYF.

The J gene is TRBJ2-2, the V gene TRBV20-1; 7 nucleotides agree with TRBD2. The germline V gene has CDR1 DFQATT and CDR2 SNEGSKA (reference sequence). V lost 3 bases to trimming and J lost 3 bases; unmatched junction nucleotides: 7. The CDR3 length is 15 residues. CDR3 in DNA: TGCAGTGCTAGTCCCGGGGGGAGATACACCGGGGAGCTGTTTTTT. This sequence encodes CSASPGGRYTGELFF.

V is TRBV19 and J is TRBJ1-1; no firm D call. Deletions cut 5 bases from V and 1 base from J, with 14 bases between. The CDR3 is 15 amino acids. The germline CDR1 and CDR2 sequences are LNHDA and SQIVND (reference sequence). The DNA for the CDR3 is TGTGCCAGTAGTCCCCGGGGTCGGGGGAACACTGAAGCTTTCTTT. Translating gives CASSPRGRGNTEAFF.

The chain joins TRBV18 to TRBJ2-5, with D possibly matching TRBD2 (5 bases). CDR3 length: 15 residues. Germline lookup yields CDR1 KGHSH and CDR2 LQKENI. With 3 bases removed from V and 7 bases from J, the gap between germline ends came to 18 bases. The chain's CDR3 is CASSPGGIEEGTQYF. The CDR3 coding sequence is TGTGCCAGCTCACCGGGCGGAATCGAAGAGGGGACCCAGTACTTC.

V usage is TRBV2 and J usage is TRBJ1-6; D is perhaps TRBD1 (6 bases). Deletions cut 4 bases from V and 9 bases from J, with 13 bases between. In germline, CDR1 is SNHLY, CDR2 FYNNEI. The CDR3 has 14 amino acids. Here the CDR3 DNA reads TGTGCCAGCAGTGTAGAAGGGGGAGGTTCACCCCTCCACTTT. This gives the protein CASSVEGGGSPLHF.

This clone has a single count. This chain uses TRBV28 with TRBJ2-7; no reliable D call. CDR3 size: 11 residues. Germline CDR1 is MDHEN and CDR2 is SYDVKM. Between the trimmed V and J ends, which lost 3 bases and 3 bases, there was a span of 3 bases. The CDR3 sequence is CASSLRYEQYF. In DNA form, the CDR3 reads TGTGCCAGCAGTTTGCGCTACGAGCAGTACTTC.

This clone was found once. This chain links TRBV11-2 with TRBJ1-2; the match to TRBD1 covers 7 bases. This CDR3 spans 15 amino acids. CDR1 is SGHAT, CDR2 FQNNGV, per germline. The V and J ends lost 5 bases and 0 bases, in that order; junction bases with no gene match: 6. The CDR3 loop reads CASSVQGSSNYGYTF. The DNA for the CDR3 is TGTGCCAGCAGCGTACAGGGGTCTTCTAACTATGGCTACACCTTC.

The chain carries TRBV7-9 and TRBJ2-5; 8 bases agree with TRBD2. Per germline, CDR1 SEHNR and CDR2 FQNEAQ (reference sequence). The CDR3 contains 18 residues. V was pared by 4 bases and J by 1 base, with 14 bases of the junction left unmatched. This chain's CDR3 is CASSSGVGAGDPQETQYF. CDR3 DNA sequence: TGTGCCAGCAGCTCCGGTGTGGGAGCGGGGGACCCCCAAGAGACCCAGTACTTC.

On this clone itself: The identical CDR3 is also encoded by other nucleotide sequences in the sample. This chain joins TRBV4-1 and TRBJ1-1; D is unclear. The CDR3 runs to 13 residues. Germline V gene data show CDR1 as MGHRA and CDR2 as YSYEKL. V was pared by 0 bases and J by 0 bases, with 2 bases between. CDR3 protein: CASSQDVNTEAFF. The CDR3 DNA follows: TGCGCCAGCAGCCAAGATGTGAACACTGAAGCTTTCTTT.

V gene TRBV6-1 combines with J gene TRBJ2-7; 10 bases agree with TRBD1. This CDR3 has 17 residues. With V trimmed by 3 bases and J by 1 base, 9 bases remained unmatched. CDR1 MNHNS and CDR2 SASEGT come from the germline V gene. CDR3 sequence (DNA): TGTGCCAGCAGTGACCCCCAGGGGACAGGGGAATCCTACGAGCAGTACTTC. Amino acid sequence: CASSDPQGTGESYEQYF.

The rearrangement links TRBV7-9 to TRBJ2-2, with TRBD2 matching 10 bases. Germline trimming cut 5 bases from V and 3 bases from J; bases unmatched to any gene: 6. From germline, CDR1 is SEHNR and CDR2 FQNEAQ (reference sequence). CDR3 size: 16 residues. CDR3 region: CASSLSAGGHTGELFF. For the CDR3, the DNA is TGTGCCAGCAGCCTTTCAGCGGGGGGGCACACCGGGGAGCTGTTTTTT.

The chain combines TRBV14 with TRBJ2-4; D is uncertain. CDR1 and CDR2 from the germline V gene are SGHDN and FVKESK. V was trimmed by 4 bases and J by 9 bases, leaving 10 bases between them. The CDR3 consists of 12 residues. CDR3 sequence reads: CASSLIVGIQYF. The CDR3 region has the DNA TGTGCCAGCAGCCTGATTGTGGGCATTCAGTACTTC.

J is TRBJ1-1 and V is TRBV12-3 or TRBV12-4; D unresolved. V was shortened by 6 bases and J by 3 bases, with 8 bases between the two germline ends. This CDR3 comprises 12 residues. The CDR3 region has the DNA TGTGCCAGCAGGTCAAGTCACACTGAAGCTTTCTTT. Translated, it gives CASRSSHTEAFF.

This clone was seen a handful of times. CDR3 region: CASSSPGGQGPYEQYF. The CDR3 DNA sequence: TGTGCCAGCAGTTCTCCCGGGGGACAGGGTCCCTACGAGCAGTACTTC. The V gene is TRBV27, the J gene TRBJ2-7, with 9 positions matching TRBD1. The J segment lost 2 bases and the V segment lost 4 bases, leaving 9 bases of the junction unmatched. Germline values: CDR1 MNHEY, CDR2 SMNVEV (reference sequence). The CDR3 covers 16 residues.

This chain links TRBV5-1 with TRBJ2-7; D is possibly TRBD1 (5 bases). Germline values: CDR1 SGHRS, CDR2 YFSETQ. Trimming pared 2 bases from V and 0 bases from J, leaving 9 bases between. The CDR3 covers 14 residues. The CDR3: CASSLSGPSYEQYF. The CDR3 coding sequence is TGCGCCAGCAGCTTATCAGGGCCCTCCTACGAGCAGTACTTC.

This clone has ten or more counts. The rearrangement joins TRBV7-9 to TRBJ1-2, with unresolved D. CDR1 is SEHNR, CDR2 FQNEAQ, per germline (reference sequence). Trimming shortened V by 1 base and J by 8 bases, and 8 bases separated the two germline ends. This CDR3 contains 12 residues. As DNA, the CDR3 is TGTGCCAGCAGCTTAGAGACGAGGGGCTACACCTTC. Its translation is CASSLETRGYTF.